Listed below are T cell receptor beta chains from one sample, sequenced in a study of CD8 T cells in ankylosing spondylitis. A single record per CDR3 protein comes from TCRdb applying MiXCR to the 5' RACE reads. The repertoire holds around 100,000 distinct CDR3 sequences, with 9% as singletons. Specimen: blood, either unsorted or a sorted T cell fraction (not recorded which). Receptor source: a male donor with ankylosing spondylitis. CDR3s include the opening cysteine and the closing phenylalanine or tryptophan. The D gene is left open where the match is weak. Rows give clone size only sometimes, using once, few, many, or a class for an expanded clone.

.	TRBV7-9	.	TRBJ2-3	CASSVNRGGGTDTQYF	TGTGCCAGCAGCGTCAATCGGGGTGGGGGCACAGATACGCAGTATTTT
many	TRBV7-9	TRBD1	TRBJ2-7	CASSGGEQYF	TGTGCCAGCTCAGGGGGCGAGCAGTACTTC
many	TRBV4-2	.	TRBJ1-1	CASSQDVEGVTEAFF	TGTGCCAGCAGCCAAGACGTAGAGGGGGTTACTGAAGCTTTCTTT
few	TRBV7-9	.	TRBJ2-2	CASSWDESTGELFF	TGTGCCAGCAGCTGGGACGAGAGCACCGGGGAGCTGTTTTTT
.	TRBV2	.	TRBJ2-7	CASSDQWVEQYF	TGTGCCAGCAGCGACCAGTGGGTCGAGCAGTACTTC
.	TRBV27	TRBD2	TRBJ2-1	CASGMAGGGPYNEQFF	TGTGCCAGCGGGATGGCGGGAGGAGGCCCCTACAATGAGCAGTTCTTC
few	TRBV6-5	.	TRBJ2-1	CASSYSQGRDEQFF	TGTGCCAGCAGTTACTCCCAGGGCCGCGATGAGCAGTTCTTC
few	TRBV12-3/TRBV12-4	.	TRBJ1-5	CASSFYRNAAPKPRRDNQPQHF	TGTGCCAGCAGTTTTTATAGGAACGCCGCACCAAAACCAAGGCGGGATAATCAGCCCCAGCATTTT
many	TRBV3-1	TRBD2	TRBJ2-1	CASSPQTWGGRSSYNEQFF	TGTGCCAGCAGCCCACAAACTTGGGGCGGGAGATCCTCCTACAATGAGCAGTTCTTC
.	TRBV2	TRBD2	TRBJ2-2	CASSDIEREETGELFF	TGTGCCAGCAGTGATATAGAGCGGGAGGAAACCGGGGAGCTGTTTTTT